What follows describes a single T cell receptor beta chain. What antigen it recognizes has not been identified. Per-base qualities were not stored, and no clone one base away is much larger. The germline V gene (reference sequence) gives CDR1 as SEHNR and CDR2 as FQNEAQ. V ends up 6 bases short and J 5 bases short, with an unmatched junction base count of 13. The CDR3 goes from the cysteine to the phenylalanine over 17 residues. Only the CDR3 part of the read is kept: 51 bases, read in frame from the first base. The data were taken from a study of shared clonotypes between healthy human individuals (TCRdb year 2020). Turning to the overall study: The cohort comprised a couple of women and a few men aged 18 to 49 years. For each donor, three plates each were used for CD4 naive and CD4 memory, two plates were used for CD8 naive, and one plate was used for CD8 memory. Leukapheresis yielded between about 0.85 and 9 billion PBMCs per donor. To increase sequencing depth and limit assay-specific biases, different laboratories used diverse techniques to prepare libraries and sequence TCR repertoires. To estimate repertoire size and how much clonotype sharing occurs between individuals, the study deeply sequenced the blood TCR repertoires of roughly 5 healthy adults. The full study reports these points: Rarefaction of sorted-subset datasets indicated incomplete sequencing despite the large sequencing depth. Only blood was sampled, and tissue TCR repertoires likely differ from those in blood. Naive subsets generally had larger estimated clonotype richness than memory subsets did. Compared with non-shared clonotypes, clonotypes shared by all four sorted-subset donors had higher generation probabilities. The small number of donors limited the genetic and exposure-history diversity represented. Pairwise subsampling indicated that sequencing depth was expected to affect the degree of clonotype sharing among donors. Across several donors, about 4.5% of naive CD4, over 3% of naive CD8, 2.3% of memory CD4, and around 0.4% of memory CD8 clonotypes were shared.

Healthy HIV-negative adults with no recently reported acute infections or vaccinations were included as donors. Every donor was a Caucasian adult living in Nashville, Tennessee, USA. Magnetic negative selection was used to enrich CD4+ T cells, after which naive cells were positively selected on CD45RA and the negative fraction became the memory subset. Blood was collected by leukapheresis, and PBMCs were isolated by Ficoll-Histopaque density gradient centrifugation and then cryopreserved in liquid nitrogen vapor phase. Purity and quantity of every magnetically sorted T cell population were checked by analytical flow cytometry. Each sorted fraction had its genomic DNA isolated and then quantified by UV absorbance on a Nanodrop 2000c. Using the deep immunoSEQ assay, multiplex PCR amplified TCR CDR3 regions from genomic DNA. Genomic DNA extracted from each cell subset was distributed evenly over all wells of several immunoSEQ 96-well plates, and each plate served as one replicate. For sorted subsets, around 200 ng genomic DNA, equal to 25,000 to 35,000 T cell genomes, was loaded into each replicate PCR. Purified libraries were measured with a Qubit 3.0 fluorometer, size-checked on a Bioanalyzer 2100, and measured again with the KAPA Library Quantification kit. Every immunoSEQ 96-well plate was sequenced on a separate single-read 150-cycle Illumina NextSeq 550 flow cell. Turning to the authors' computational methods: Because the immunoSEQ output held only junctional sequences and lacked quality scores, the filtering could not match the filtering applied to full-length reads. To assign V/J genes and CDR3, sequences were annotated against IMGT germline references using PyIR, a Python wrapper for IgBLAST v1.9. Reads were removed for weak V/J assignments (E-value above 1e-6), missing CDR3, stop codons, out-of-frame junctions, or ambiguous translated residues. V3J clonotypes were defined as sequences sharing the same inferred V gene, J gene, and CDR3 amino acid sequence. Percentage overlap between repertoires was calculated by dividing the number of shared unique clonotypes by the size of the smaller repertoire. RTK rarefaction, the Chao1 estimator, and Recon v2.1 estimates of unobserved clonotypes were used to assess repertoire richness. OLGA was used to compute generation probabilities for all TCRbeta clonotypes that the gDNA method yielded from several donors. Not all clones reach the TCRdb copy of this immuneACCESS table, which keeps in-frame sequences only. Checked studies attribute under half of the gap to unresolved V genes and leave the rest unexplained. Clonal size and the V and J genes are those of that table, whereas D and trimming came from the DNA. A total of 1.6 million or so clones appear in this sample, about 98.5% of them only once. The ten most abundant clones make up 0.36% of the sample.

The sample taken for sequencing was naive CD4+ T cells sorted from blood. The cell subset or site label corresponds to: CD45RA+ positively selected. Recombination linked TRBV7-9 to TRBJ2-1; 10 of the junction bases match TRBD2. The sequence was obtained from a man between 25 and 39 years old in good health. The CDR3 sequence is CASRRRLAGLVHNEQFF. The DNA sequence follows: TGTGCCAGCAGACGACGACTAGCGGGCCTTGTTCACAATGAGCAGTTCTTC.